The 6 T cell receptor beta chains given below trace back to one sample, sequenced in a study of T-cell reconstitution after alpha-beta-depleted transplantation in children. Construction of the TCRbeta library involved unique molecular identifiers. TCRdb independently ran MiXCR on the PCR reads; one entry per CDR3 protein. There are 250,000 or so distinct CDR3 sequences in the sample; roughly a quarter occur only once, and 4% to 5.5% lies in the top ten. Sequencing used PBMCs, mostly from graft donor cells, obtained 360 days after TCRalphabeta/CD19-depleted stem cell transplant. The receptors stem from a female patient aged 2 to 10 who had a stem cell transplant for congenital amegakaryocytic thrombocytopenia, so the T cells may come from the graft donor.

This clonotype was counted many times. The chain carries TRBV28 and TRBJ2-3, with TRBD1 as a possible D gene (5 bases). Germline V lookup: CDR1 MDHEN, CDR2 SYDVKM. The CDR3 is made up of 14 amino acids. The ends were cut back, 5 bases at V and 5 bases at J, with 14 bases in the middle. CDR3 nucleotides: TGTGCCAGCAGTCGTCTAGGTAGGGGAGATACGCAGTATTTT. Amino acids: CASSRLGRGDTQYF.

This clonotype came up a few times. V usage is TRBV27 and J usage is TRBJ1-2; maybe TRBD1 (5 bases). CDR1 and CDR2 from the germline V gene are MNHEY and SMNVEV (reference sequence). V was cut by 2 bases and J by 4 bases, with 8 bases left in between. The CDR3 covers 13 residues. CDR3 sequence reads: CASSLDGGYGYTF. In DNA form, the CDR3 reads TGTGCCAGCAGTTTAGACGGGGGCTATGGCTACACCTTC.

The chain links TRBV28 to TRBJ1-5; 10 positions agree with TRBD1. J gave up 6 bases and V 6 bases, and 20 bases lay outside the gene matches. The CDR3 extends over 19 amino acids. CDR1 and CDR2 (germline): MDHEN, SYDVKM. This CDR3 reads CASSPRGDRGFYLGQPQHF. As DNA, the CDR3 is TGTGCCAGCAGCCCCCGTGGGGACAGGGGTTTTTATTTGGGTCAGCCCCAGCATTTT.

CDR3 sequence: CSGGGNEQFF. Here the CDR3 DNA reads TGCAGCGGGGGCGGCAATGAGCAGTTCTTC. This chain connects TRBV20-1 to TRBJ2-1; TRBD1 or TRBD2 may be the D gene (6 bases each). Germline V lookup: CDR1 DFQATT, CDR2 SNEGSKA (reference sequence). The CDR3 is made up of 10 amino acids.

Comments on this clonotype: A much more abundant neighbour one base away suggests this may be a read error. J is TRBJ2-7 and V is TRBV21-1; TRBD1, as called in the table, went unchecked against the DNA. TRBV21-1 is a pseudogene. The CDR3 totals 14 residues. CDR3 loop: CASNKDRPRNEQYF. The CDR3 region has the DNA TGTGCCAGCAACAAAGACAGGCCTCGGAACGAGCAGTACTTC.

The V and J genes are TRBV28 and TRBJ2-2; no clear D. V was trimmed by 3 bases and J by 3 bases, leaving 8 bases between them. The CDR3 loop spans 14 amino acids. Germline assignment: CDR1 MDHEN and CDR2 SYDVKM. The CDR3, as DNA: TGTGCCAGCAGTTTTTGGGCCGACACCGGGGAGCTGTTTTTT. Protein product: CASSFWADTGELFF.